These 17 T cell receptor beta chains were sequenced from one sample in a study of cytomegalovirus exposure and HLA in healthy donors. This PCR relied on a set of 60 Vbeta primers and 13 Jbeta primers. The assay was immunoSEQ multiplex PCR, and TCRdb's table has in-frame clones only and misses some. The sample lists about 82,000 clones, roughly 72% occurring once. Sequences were obtained from PBMCs. Receptors originate from a woman aged 45-65 years in good health and CMV-seropositive.

This clone has just one count. J is TRBJ2-2 and V is TRBV30; 7 bases match TRBD1. The CDR3 sequence is 14 residues long. V lost 2 bases and J lost 5; bases outside the gene matches: 5. The germline V gene encodes CDR1 GTSNPN and CDR2 SVGIG (reference sequence). CDR3 region: CAWSRGGWTGELFF. CDR3 nucleotides: TGTGCCTGGAGTAGAGGGGGCTGGACCGGGGAGCTGTTTTTT.

This chain connects TRBV5-4 to TRBJ2-1, with TRBD2 identical over 7 bases. This CDR3 spans 14 amino acids. V lost 4 bases and J lost 5; bases outside the gene matches: 6. Germline CDR1 SGHNT, CDR2 YYREEE (reference sequence). CDR3 nucleotides: TGTGCCAGCAGCCGGGAGGCCAGTGACAATGAGCAGTTCTTC. Protein product: CASSREASDNEQFF. Full variable domain (missing parts from reference TRBV5-4 and TRBJ2-1): ETGVTQSPTHLIKTRGQQVTLRCSSQSGHNTVSWYQQALGQGPQFIFQYYREEENGRGNFPPRFSGLQFPNYSSELNVNALELDDSALYLCASSREASDNEQFFGPGTRLTVL.

The chain joins TRBV4-2 to TRBJ1-1; TRBD1 agrees at 7 bases. Germline CDR1 LGHNA, CDR2 YNFKEQ. This CDR3 is built from 13 residues. V lost 5 bases and J lost 4; bases outside the gene matches: 4. Written as DNA, the CDR3 is TGTGCCAGCAGCTATTCAGGGGGCACTGAAGCTTTCTTT. This sequence encodes CASSYSGGTEAFF.

The rearrangement joins TRBV15 to TRBJ2-3; TRBD2 might be the D (5 bases). Germline values: CDR1 LNHNV, CDR2 YYDKDF (reference sequence). The CDR3 is made up of 15 amino acids. The V gene lost 0 bases and the J gene lost 4 bases, with 11 bases spanning the gap. The CDR3 bases are TGTGCCACCAGCAGAGAGGGCGGGTTGGCAGATACGCAGTATTTT. Amino acid sequence: CATSREGGLADTQYF.

V gene TRBV10-1 combines with J gene TRBJ2-3; 11 nucleotides match TRBD2. The V segment lost 0 bases and the J segment 6 bases; nucleotides outside the gene matches: 5. The CDR3 covers 16 residues. Germline loops: CDR1 WNHNN, CDR2 SYGVQD (reference sequence). Here the CDR3 reads CASSESLAGGPDTQYF. For the CDR3, the DNA is TGCGCCAGCAGTGAGTCGTTAGCGGGAGGGCCGGATACGCAGTATTTT.

This chain joins TRBV7-6 and TRBJ1-1; D not certain. This CDR3 spans 11 amino acids. CDR1 SGHVS and CDR2 FNYEAQ come from the germline V gene. Trimming removed 4 bases at V and 5 bases at J, with 5 bases between. The CDR3 spells CASSSETEAFF. The CDR3 DNA reads as TGTGCCAGCAGCTCGGAGACTGAAGCTTTCTTT. The variable domain in full, completed from reference TRBV7-6 and TRBJ1-1, reads GAGVSQSPRYKVTKRGQDVALRCDPISGHVSLYWYRQALGQGPEFLTYFNYEAQQDKSGLPNDRFSAERPEGSISTLTIQRTEQRDSAMYRCASSSETEAFFGQGTRLTVV.

V and J are TRBV28 and TRBJ1-2, with TRBD1 matching 8 bases. From germline, CDR1 is MDHEN and CDR2 SYDVKM. V was pared by 6 bases and J by 8 bases, with 8 bases of the junction left unmatched. The CDR3 totals 13 residues. As DNA, the CDR3 is TGTGCCAGCAGACTCCCAGGGGGCGCGGGCTACACCTTC. It is translated as CASRLPGGAGYTF.

There are a few counts of this clone. This chain links TRBV11-3 with TRBJ1-4, with D uncertain. This CDR3 has 14 residues. Germline CDR1 is SGHNT and CDR2 is YENEEA. V was shortened by 3 bases and J by 5 bases, with 10 bases between the two germline ends. This CDR3 reads CASSFIAANEKLFF. In nucleotides, the CDR3 is TGTGCCAGCAGCTTTATCGCGGCGAATGAAAAACTGTTTTTT.

This chain joins TRBV5-4 and TRBJ2-1; 7 positions match TRBD2. The CDR3 loop spans 17 amino acids. Germline V lookup: CDR1 SGHNT, CDR2 YYREEE (reference sequence). V lost 2 bases and J lost 4; bases outside the gene matches: 12. CDR3 nucleotide sequence: TGTGCCAGCAGCTTAGCTTCTAGGCTAGCGGAATACAATGAGCAGTTCTTC. This translates into CASSLASRLAEYNEQFF.

V gene TRBV5-1 combines with J gene TRBJ2-7, with TRBD2 as a possible D gene (6 bases). Germline-derived CDR1 and CDR2 are SGHRS and YFSETQ. The CDR3 has 15 amino acids. V dropped 3 bases and J dropped 4 bases, with 17 bases sitting between them. The CDR3 here is CASSSAGTAVYEQYF. The CDR3 nucleotides read TGCGCCAGCAGCTCGGCCGGGACTGCTGTTTACGAGCAGTACTTC.

CDR3 loop: CASSPVAGSKVNEQFF. CDR3 nucleotides: TGCGCCAGCAGCCCCGTCGCGGGGTCAAAGGTCAATGAGCAGTTCTTC. The J gene is TRBJ2-1, the V gene TRBV5-1; possibly TRBD2 for D (6 bases). V lost 4 bases to trimming and J lost 6 bases, with 20 bases between them. There are 16 residues in the CDR3. Germline V gene sequence: CDR1 SGHRS, CDR2 YFSETQ.

This clone was detected only once. CDR3 protein: CASSPGFGEEINIQYF. CDR3 sequence (DNA): TGTGCCAGCAGCCCCGGATTCGGTGAGGAAATAAACATTCAGTACTTC. This chain uses TRBV11-2 with TRBJ2-4; no clear D gene. V lost 5 bases to trimming and J lost 6 bases, with 20 bases between them. The CDR3 has 16 amino acids. Germline V gene lookup returns CDR1 SGHAT and CDR2 FQNNGV.

This clone occurred a few times. Other DNA sequences in this specimen translate into the identical CDR3. This chain uses TRBV30 with TRBJ1-1, with 10 bases identical to TRBD1. Losses at the gene ends were 0 bases for V and 4 bases for J; bases not matched to a gene: 17. CDR1 GTSNPN and CDR2 SVGIG come from the germline V gene (reference sequence). The length of the CDR3 is 19 residues. The chain's CDR3 is CAWSVTTGQGRVWATEAFF. In DNA, the CDR3 is TGTGCCTGGAGTGTTACCACGGGACAGGGGAGAGTCTGGGCCACTGAAGCTTTCTTT.

V and J are TRBV6-5 and TRBJ2-2; D is undetermined. Trimming took off 6 bases at V and 4 bases at J, with 12 bases between the two ends. The V gene's germline CDR1 is MNHEY and CDR2 SVGAGI. This CDR3 region has 14 residues. CDR3: CASSEPWATGELFF. The DNA of the CDR3 is TGTGCCAGCAGCGAACCTTGGGCCACCGGGGAGCTGTTTTTT.

In this sample, this clone turned up once. This chain joins TRBV5-7 and TRBJ1-3, with D uncertain. Being an ORF, TRBV5-7 has a function that is uncertain. Between the trimmed V and J ends, which lost 0 bases and 0 bases, there was a span of 13 bases. CDR3 length: 17 amino acids. CDR3 sequence reads: CASSLEPSRGSGNTIYF. The CDR3 coding sequence is TGTGCCAGCAGCTTGGAGCCCAGTAGAGGCTCTGGAAACACCATATATTTT.

The chain couples TRBV28 to TRBJ2-6; 8 nucleotides agree with TRBD2. Germline-derived CDR1 and CDR2 are MDHEN and SYDVKM. The CDR3 loop spans 18 amino acids. V lost 7 bases to trimming and J lost 3 bases; unmatched junction nucleotides: 14. The CDR3 loop reads CASTPGGGGTVGANVLTF. The CDR3 region has the DNA TGTGCCAGCACTCCCGGGGGGGGCGGAACGGTTGGGGCCAACGTCCTGACTTTC.

This clone was counted a single time. The V gene is TRBV6-6, the J gene TRBJ1-1, with TRBD1 matching 7 bases. CDR1 MNHNY and CDR2 SVGAGI come from the germline V gene (reference sequence). V lost 6 bases and J lost 8; bases outside the gene matches: 3. CDR3 size: 11 residues. The CDR3 region has the DNA TGTGCCAGCAGCCAGACAGGGGAAGCTTTCTTT. It specifies CASSQTGEAFF.